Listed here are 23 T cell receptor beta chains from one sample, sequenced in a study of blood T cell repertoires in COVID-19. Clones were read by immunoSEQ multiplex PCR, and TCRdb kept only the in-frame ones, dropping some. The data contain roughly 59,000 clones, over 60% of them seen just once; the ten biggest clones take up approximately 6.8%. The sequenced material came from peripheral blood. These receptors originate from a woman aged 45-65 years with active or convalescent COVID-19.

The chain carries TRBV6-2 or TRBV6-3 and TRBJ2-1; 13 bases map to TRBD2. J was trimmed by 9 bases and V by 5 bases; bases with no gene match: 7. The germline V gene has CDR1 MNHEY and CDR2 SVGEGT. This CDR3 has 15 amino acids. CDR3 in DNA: TGTGCCAGCAGTATACTAGCGGGAGGGCTGGGTGAGCAGTTCTTC. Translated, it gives CASSILAGGLGEQFF.

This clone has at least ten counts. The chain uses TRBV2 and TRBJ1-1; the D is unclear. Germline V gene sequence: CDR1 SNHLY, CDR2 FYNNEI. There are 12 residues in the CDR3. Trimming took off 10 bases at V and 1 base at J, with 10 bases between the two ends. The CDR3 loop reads CATKLGNTEAFF. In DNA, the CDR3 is TGTGCCACCAAACTTGGGAACACTGAAGCTTTCTTT.

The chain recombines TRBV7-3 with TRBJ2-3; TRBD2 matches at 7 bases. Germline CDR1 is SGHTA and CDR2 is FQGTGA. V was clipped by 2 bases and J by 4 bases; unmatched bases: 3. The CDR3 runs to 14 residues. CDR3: CASSLGTSADTQYF. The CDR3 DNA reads TGTGCCAGCAGCTTAGGAACTAGCGCAGATACGCAGTATTTT.

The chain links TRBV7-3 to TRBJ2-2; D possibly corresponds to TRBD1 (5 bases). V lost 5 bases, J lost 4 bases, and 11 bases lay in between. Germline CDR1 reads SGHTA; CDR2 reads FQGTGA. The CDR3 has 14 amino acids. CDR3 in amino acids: CASSPWGFTGELFF. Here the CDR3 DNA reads TGTGCCAGCAGCCCCTGGGGCTTCACCGGGGAGCTGTTTTTT.

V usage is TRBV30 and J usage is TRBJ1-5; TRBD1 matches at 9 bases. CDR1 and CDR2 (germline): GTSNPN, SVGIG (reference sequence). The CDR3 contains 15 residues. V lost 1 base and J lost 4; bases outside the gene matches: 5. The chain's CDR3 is CAWSAGGQGNQPQHF. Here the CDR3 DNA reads TGTGCCTGGAGTGCCGGCGGACAGGGGAATCAGCCCCAGCATTTT.

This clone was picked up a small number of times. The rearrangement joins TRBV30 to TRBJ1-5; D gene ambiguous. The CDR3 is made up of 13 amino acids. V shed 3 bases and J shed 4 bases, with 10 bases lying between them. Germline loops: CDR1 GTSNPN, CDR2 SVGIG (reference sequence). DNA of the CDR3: TGTGCCTGGAGCCAAGAGGGTAATCAGCCCCAGCATTTT. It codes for CAWSQEGNQPQHF.

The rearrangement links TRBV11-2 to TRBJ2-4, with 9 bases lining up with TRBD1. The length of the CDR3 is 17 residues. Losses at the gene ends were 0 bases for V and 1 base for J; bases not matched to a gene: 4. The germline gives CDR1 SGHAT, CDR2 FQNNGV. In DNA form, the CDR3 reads TGTGCCAGCAGCTTAGATCTCGGACAGGGGGCCAAAAACATTCAGTACTTC. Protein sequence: CASSLDLGQGAKNIQYF.

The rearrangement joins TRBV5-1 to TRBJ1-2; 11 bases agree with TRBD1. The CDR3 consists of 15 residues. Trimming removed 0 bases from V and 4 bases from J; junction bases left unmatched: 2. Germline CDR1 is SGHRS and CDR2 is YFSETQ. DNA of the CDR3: TGCGCCAGCAGCTTGGGGACAGGGGGCGCCTATGGCTACACCTTC. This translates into CASSLGTGGAYGYTF.

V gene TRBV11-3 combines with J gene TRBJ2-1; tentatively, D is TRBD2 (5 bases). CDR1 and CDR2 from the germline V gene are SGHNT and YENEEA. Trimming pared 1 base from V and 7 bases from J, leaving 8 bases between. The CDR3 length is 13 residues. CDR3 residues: CASSLGAANEQFF. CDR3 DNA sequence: TGTGCCAGCAGCTTAGGAGCGGCGAATGAGCAGTTCTTC.

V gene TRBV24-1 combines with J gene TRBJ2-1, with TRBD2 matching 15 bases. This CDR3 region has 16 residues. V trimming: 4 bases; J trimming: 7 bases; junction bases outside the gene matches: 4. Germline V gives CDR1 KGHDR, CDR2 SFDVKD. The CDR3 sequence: CATSESGTSGRNEQFF. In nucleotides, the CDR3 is TGTGCCACCAGTGAGTCCGGGACTAGCGGGAGGAATGAGCAGTTCTTC.

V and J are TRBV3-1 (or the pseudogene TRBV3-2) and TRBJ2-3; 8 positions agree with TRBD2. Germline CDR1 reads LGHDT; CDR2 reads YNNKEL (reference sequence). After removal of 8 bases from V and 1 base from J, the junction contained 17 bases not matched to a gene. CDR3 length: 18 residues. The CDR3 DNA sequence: TGTGCCAGCCGCCGATGGGGGGGGCTAGCGGGTTGCACAGATACGCAGTATTTT. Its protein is CASRRWGGLAGCTDTQYF.

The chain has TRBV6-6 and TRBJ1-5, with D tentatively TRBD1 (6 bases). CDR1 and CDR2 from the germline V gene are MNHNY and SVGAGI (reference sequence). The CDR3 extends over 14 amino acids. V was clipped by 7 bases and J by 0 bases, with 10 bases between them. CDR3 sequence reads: CASTGQYSNQPQHF. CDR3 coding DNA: TGTGCCAGCACCGGACAGTATAGCAATCAGCCCCAGCATTTT.

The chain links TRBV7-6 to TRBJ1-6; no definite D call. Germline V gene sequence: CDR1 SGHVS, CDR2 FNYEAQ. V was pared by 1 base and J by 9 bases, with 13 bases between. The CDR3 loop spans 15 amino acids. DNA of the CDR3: TGTGCCAGCAGCTTAGATGGCGGGATAACTTCACCCCTCCACTTT. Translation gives CASSLDGGITSPLHF.

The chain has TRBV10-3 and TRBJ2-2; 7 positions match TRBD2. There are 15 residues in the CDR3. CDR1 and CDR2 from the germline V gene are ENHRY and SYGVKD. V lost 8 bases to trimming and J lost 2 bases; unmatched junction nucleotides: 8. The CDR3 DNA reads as TGTGCCATCCCTGGTGGGGGGGGAAACACCGGGGAGCTGTTTTTT. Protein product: CAIPGGGGNTGELFF.

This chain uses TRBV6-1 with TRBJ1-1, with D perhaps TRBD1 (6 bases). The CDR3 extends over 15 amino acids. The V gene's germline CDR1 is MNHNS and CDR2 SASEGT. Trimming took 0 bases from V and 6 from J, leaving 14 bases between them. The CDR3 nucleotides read TGTGCCAGCAGTGAAGCACAGGGAATTTTCGCTGAAGCTTTCTTT. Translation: CASSEAQGIFAEAFF.

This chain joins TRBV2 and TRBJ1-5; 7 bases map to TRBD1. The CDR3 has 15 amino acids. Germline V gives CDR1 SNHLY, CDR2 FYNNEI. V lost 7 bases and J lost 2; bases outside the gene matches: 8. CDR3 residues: CASTPGTVGNQPQHF. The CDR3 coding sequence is TGTGCCAGCACCCCCGGGACAGTAGGCAATCAGCCCCAGCATTTT. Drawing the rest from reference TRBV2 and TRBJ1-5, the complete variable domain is EPEVTQTPSHQVTQMGQEVILRCVPISNHLYFYWYRQILGQKVEFLVSFYNNEISEKSEIFDDQFSVERPDGSNFTLKIRSTKLEDSAMYFCASTPGTVGNQPQHFGDGTRLSIL.

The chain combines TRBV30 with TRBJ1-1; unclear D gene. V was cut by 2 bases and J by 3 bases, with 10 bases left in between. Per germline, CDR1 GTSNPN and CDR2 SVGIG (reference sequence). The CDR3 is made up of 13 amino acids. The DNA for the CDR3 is TGTGCCTGGAGTAAAAACCGGGACACTGAAGCTTTCTTT. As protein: CAWSKNRDTEAFF. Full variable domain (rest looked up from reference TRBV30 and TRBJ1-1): SQTIHQWPATLVQPVGSPLSLECTVEGTSNPNLYWYRQAAGRGLQLLFYSVGIGQISSEVPQNLSASRPQDRQFILSSKKLLLSDSGFYLCAWSKNRDTEAFFGQGTRLTVV.

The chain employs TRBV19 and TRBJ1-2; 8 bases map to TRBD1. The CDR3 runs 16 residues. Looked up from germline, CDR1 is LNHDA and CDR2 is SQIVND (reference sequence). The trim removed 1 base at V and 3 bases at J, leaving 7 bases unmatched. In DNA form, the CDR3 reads TGTGCCAGTAGTATAGCCATGGACAGGGCGGACTATGGCTACACCTTC. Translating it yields CASSIAMDRADYGYTF.

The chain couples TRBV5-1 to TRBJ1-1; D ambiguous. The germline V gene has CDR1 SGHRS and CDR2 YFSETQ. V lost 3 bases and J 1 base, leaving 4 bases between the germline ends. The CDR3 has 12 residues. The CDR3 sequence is CASSSGNTEAFF. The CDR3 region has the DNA TGCGCCAGCAGCTCAGGGAACACTGAAGCTTTCTTT. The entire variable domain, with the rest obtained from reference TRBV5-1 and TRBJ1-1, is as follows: KAGVTQTPRYLIKTRGQQVTLSCSPISGHRSVSWYQQTPGQGLQFLFEYFSETQRNKGNFPGRFSGRQFSNSRSEMNVSTLELGDSALYLCASSSGNTEAFFGQGTRLTVV.

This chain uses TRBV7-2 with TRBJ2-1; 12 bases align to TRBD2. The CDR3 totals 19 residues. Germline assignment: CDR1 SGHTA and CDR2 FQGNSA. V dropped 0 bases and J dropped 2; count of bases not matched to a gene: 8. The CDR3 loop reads CASSLAALLAGGPYNEQFF. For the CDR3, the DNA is TGTGCCAGCAGCTTAGCTGCCCTACTAGCGGGAGGCCCCTACAATGAGCAGTTCTTC.

The chain's CDR3 is CASSQDRAGGYGYTF. In nucleotides, the CDR3 is TGTGCCAGCAGCCAAGATCGGGCGGGAGGCTATGGCTACACCTTC. V usage is TRBV4-2 and J usage is TRBJ1-2; D is uncertain. The CDR3 has 15 amino acids. The V and J ends lost 0 bases and 4 bases respectively, with 12 bases between them. CDR1 is LGHNA, CDR2 YNFKEQ, per germline.

The CDR3 sequence is CASSAVSGSGTDTQYF. For the CDR3, the DNA is TGTGCCAGCAGCGCAGTAAGCGGGAGCGGTACAGATACGCAGTATTTT. This sequence joins TRBV9 and TRBJ2-3, with TRBD2 identical over 8 bases. Looked up from germline, CDR1 is SGDLS and CDR2 is YYNGEE. V was pared by 3 bases and J by 3 bases, with 9 bases of the junction left unmatched. The CDR3 consists of 16 residues.

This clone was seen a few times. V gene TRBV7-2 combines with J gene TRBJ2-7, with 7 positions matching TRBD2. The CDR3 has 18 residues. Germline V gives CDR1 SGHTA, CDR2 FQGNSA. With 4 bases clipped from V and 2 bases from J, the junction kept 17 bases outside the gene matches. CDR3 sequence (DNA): TGTGCCAGCAGCTCTTCCCTAGCGGCGGATCGAAGAGCCTACGAGCAGTACTTC. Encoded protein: CASSSSLAADRRAYEQYF.